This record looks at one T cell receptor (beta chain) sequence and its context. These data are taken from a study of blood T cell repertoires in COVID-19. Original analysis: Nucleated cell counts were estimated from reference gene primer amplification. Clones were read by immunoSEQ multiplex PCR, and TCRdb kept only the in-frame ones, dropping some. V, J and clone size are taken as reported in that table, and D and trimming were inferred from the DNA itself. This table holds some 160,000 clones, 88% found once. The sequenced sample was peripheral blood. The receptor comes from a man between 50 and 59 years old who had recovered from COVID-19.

The CDR3 loop is CASSQRQGGETQYF. CDR3 sequence (DNA): TGTGCCAGCAGCCAAAGACAGGGAGGAGAGACCCAGTACTTC. The V and J genes are TRBV3-1 (or the pseudogene TRBV3-2) and TRBJ2-5; perhaps TRBD1 as D (7 bases). The germline V gene encodes CDR1 LGHDT and CDR2 YNNKEL (reference sequence). Between the trimmed V and J ends, which lost 2 bases and 4 bases, there was a span of 11 bases. The CDR3 runs 14 residues.